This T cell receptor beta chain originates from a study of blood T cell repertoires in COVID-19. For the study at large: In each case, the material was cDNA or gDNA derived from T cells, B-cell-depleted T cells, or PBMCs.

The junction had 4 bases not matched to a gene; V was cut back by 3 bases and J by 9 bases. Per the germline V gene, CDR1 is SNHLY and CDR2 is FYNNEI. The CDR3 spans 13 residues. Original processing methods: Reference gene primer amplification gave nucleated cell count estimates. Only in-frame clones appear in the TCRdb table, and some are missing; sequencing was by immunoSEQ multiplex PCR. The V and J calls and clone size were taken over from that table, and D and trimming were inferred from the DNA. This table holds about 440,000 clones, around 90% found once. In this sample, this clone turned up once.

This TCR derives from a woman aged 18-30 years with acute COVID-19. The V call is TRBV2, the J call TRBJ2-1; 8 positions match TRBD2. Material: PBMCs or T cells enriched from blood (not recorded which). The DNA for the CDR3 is TGTGCCAGCAGTGAGGTCCTAGCGGGTGAGCAGTTCTTC. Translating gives CASSEVLAGEQFF.